This T cell receptor (beta chain) was identified in a study of CD8+ T cells in alopecia areata. The ends were cut back, 3 bases at V and 3 bases at J, with 8 bases in the middle. The CDR3 extends over 13 amino acids. CDR1 and CDR2 from the germline V gene are SGDLS and YYNGEE. RNA was isolated and reverse transcribed to cDNA, the sequencing template. Sequencing was performed with immunoSEQ multiplex PCR; in TCRdb, only in-frame clones are kept and a portion is missing. Among 200,000 or so clones listed, roughly 57% were seen once. The rearrangement uses TRBV9 and TRBJ2-3, with a tentative D call TRBD1 (5 bases). This receptor was taken from a human donor with alopecia areata. Sequenced here: CD4+ T cells sorted from blood, sampled at week 0. DNA of the CDR3: TGTGCCAGCAGCGCCGACAGTACAGATACGCAGTATTTT. Protein product: CASSADSTDTQYF.